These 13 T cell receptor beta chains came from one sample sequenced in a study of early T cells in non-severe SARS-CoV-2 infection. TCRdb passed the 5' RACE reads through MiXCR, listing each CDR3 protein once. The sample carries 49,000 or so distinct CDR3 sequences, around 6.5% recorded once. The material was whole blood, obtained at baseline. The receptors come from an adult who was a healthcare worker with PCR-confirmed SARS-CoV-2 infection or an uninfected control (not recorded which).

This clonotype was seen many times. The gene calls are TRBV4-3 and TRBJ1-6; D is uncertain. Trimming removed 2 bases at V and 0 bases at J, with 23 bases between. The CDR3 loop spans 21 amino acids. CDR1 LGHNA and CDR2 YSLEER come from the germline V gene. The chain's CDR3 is CASSQRAVSHGASSYNSPLHF. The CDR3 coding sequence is TGCGCCAGCAGCCAAAGGGCTGTGTCGCACGGCGCGAGCTCCTATAATTCACCCCTCCACTTT.

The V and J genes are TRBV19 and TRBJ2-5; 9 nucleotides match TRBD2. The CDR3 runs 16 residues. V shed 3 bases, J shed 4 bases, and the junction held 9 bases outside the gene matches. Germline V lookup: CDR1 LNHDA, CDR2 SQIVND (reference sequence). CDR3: CASSMGSGGETETQYF. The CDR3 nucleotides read TGTGCCAGTAGTATGGGTAGCGGGGGTGAAACAGAGACCCAGTACTTC.

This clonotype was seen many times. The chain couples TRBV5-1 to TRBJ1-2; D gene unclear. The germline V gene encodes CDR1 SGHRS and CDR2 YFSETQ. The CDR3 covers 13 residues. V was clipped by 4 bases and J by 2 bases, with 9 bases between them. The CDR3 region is CASSVQQNYGYTF. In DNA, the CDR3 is TGCGCCAGCAGCGTCCAACAGAACTATGGCTACACCTTC.

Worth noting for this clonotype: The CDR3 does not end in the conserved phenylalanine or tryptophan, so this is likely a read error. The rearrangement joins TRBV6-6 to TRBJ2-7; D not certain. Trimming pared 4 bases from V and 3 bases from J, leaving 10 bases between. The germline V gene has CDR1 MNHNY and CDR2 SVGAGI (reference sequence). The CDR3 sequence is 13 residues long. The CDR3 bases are TGTGCCAGCAGTTCCGAACAGTTCTACGAGCAGTACTAC. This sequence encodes CASSSEQFYEQYY.

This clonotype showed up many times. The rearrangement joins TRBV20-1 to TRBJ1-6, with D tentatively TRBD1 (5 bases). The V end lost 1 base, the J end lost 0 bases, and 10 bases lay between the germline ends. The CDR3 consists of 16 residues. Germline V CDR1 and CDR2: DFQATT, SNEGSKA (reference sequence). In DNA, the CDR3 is TGCAGTGCTAGAGGTCAGGGCAGCTCCTATAATTCACCCCTCCACTTT. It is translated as CSARGQGSSYNSPLHF.

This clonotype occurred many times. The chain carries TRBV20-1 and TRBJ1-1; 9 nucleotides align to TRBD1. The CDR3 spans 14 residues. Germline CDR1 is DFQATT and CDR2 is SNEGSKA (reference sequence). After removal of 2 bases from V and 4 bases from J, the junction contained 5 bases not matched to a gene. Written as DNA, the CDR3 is TGCAGTGCTAGAAGGACAGGGGCGATCACTGAAGCTTTCTTT. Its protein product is CSARRTGAITEAFF.

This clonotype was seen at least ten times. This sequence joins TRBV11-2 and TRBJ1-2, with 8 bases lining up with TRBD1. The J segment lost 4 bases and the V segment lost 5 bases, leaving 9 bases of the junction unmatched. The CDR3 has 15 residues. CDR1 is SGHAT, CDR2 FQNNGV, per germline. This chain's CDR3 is CASSTAAGGGYGYTF. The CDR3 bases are TGTGCCAGCAGCACCGCCGCAGGGGGCGGCTATGGCTACACCTTC.

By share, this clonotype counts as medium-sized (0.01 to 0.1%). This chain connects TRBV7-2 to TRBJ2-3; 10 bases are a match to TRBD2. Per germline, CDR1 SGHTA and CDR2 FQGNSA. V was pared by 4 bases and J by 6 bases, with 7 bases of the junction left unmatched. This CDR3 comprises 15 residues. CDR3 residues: CASSWSSGGRDTQYF. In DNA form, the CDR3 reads TGTGCCAGCAGCTGGAGTAGCGGGGGGAGGGATACGCAGTATTTT.

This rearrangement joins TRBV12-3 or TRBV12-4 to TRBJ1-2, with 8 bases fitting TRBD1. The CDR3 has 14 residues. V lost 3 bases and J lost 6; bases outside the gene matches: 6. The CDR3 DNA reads TGTGCCAGCAGTTTTTGGGACAGGATTAATGGCTACACCTTC. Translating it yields CASSFWDRINGYTF.

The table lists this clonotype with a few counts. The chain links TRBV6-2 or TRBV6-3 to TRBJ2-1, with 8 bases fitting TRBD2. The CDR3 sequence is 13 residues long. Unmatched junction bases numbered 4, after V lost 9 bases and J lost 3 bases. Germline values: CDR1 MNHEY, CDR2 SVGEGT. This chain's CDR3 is CASQRGYYNEQFF. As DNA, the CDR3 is TGTGCCAGTCAGCGGGGGTACTACAATGAGCAGTTCTTC.

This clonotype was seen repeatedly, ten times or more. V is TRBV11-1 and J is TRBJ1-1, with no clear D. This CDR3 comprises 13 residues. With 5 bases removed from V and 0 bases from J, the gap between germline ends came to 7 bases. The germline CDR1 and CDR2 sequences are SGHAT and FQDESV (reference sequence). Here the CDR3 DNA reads TGTGCCAGCAGCACTCAGGTGAACACTGAAGCTTTCTTT. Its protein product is CASSTQVNTEAFF.

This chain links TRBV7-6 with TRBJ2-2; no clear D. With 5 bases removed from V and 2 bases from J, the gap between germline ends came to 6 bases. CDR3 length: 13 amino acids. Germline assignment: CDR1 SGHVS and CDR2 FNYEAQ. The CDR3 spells CASSPSNTGELFF. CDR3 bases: TGTGCCAGCAGCCCATCTAACACCGGGGAGCTGTTTTTT. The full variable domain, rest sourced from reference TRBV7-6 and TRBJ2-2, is GAGVSQSPRYKVTKRGQDVALRCDPISGHVSLYWYRQALGQGPEFLTYFNYEAQQDKSGLPNDRFSAERPEGSISTLTIQRTEQRDSAMYRCASSPSNTGELFFGEGSRLTVL.

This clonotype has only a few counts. The CDR3 is CASTPGGASYNEQFF. In DNA, the CDR3 is TGTGCCAGCACGCCGGGAGGGGCCTCCTACAATGAGCAGTTCTTC. The chain combines TRBV11-2 with TRBJ2-1; 8 bases agree with TRBD2. The length of the CDR3 is 15 residues. Germline CDR1 SGHAT, CDR2 FQNNGV. With V trimmed by 7 bases and J by 0 bases, 5 bases remained unmatched.